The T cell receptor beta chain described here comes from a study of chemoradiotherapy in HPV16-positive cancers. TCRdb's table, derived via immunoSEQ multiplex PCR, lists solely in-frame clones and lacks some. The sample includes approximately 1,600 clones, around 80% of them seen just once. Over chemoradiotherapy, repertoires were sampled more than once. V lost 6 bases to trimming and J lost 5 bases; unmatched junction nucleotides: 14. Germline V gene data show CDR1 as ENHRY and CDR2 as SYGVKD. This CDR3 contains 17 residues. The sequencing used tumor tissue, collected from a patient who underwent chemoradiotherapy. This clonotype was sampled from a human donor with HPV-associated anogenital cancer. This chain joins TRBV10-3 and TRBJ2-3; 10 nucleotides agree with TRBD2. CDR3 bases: TGTGCCATCAGGACGCGTAGCGGGGGGACCGTGGGAGATACGCAGTATTTT. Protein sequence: CAIRTRSGGTVGDTQYF.